This T cell receptor (beta chain) comes out of a study of T cell responses to AZD1222 COVID-19 vaccine. TCRdb keeps only in-frame clones here, not all; method: immunoSEQ multiplex PCR. The data show around 100,000 clones, roughly 90% seen once. This clone was counted between two and nine times. CDR1 is SGDLS and CDR2 is YYNGEE in the germline V gene. This CDR3 region has 14 residues. The V segment lost 4 bases and the J segment 1 base; nucleotides outside the gene matches: 1. The chain carries TRBV9 and TRBJ1-5, with 8 bases identical to TRBD1. Sample: peripheral blood, taken on day 0 of AZD1222 vaccination. The source of this sequence is an adult in good health. The CDR3 loop is CASSQGASNQPQHF. In DNA, the CDR3 is TGTGCCAGCAGCCAGGGGGCGAGCAATCAGCCCCAGCATTTT.